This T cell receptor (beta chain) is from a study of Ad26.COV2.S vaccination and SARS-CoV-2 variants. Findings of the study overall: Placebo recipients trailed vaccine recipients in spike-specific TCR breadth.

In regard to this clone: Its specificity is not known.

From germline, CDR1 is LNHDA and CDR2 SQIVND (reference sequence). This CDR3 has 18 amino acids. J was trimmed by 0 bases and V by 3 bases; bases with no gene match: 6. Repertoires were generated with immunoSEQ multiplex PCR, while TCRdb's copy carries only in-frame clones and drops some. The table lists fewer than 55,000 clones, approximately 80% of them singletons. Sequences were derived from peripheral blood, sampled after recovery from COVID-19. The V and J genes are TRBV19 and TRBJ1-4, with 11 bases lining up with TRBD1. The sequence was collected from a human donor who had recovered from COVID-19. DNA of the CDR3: TGTGCCAGTAGTATTAGGGACAGGGGGTTTGCAACTAATGAAAAACTGTTTTTT. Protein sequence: CASSIRDRGFATNEKLFF.